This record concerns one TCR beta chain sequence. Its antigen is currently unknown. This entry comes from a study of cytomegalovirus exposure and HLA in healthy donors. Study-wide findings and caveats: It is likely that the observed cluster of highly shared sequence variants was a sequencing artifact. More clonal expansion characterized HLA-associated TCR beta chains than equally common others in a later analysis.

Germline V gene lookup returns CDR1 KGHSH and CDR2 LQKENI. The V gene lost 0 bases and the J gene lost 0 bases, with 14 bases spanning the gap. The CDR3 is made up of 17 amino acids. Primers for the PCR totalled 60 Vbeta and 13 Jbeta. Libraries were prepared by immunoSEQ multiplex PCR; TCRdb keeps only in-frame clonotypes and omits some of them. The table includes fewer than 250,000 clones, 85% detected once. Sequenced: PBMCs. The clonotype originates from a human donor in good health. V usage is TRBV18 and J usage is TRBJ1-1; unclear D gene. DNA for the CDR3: TGTGCCAGCTCACCACCGACCTTTACAGTCATGAACACTGAAGCTTTCTTT. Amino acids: CASSPPTFTVMNTEAFF.